The 2 T cell receptor beta chains below were found in one sample sequenced in a study of CD8 T cells in Susac syndrome. RNA was extracted with the RNeasy kit, and a quantity of 0.5 to 1 ug was reverse transcribed using random hexamers. A single record per CDR3 protein comes from TCRdb applying MiXCR to the immunoSEQ multiplex PCR reads. Of about 300,000 distinct CDR3 sequences listed, 75% to 90% were seen once; the top ten hold around 0.18%. Material for sequencing was CD8+ T cells from PBMCs. The origin of the receptors is a human donor with multiple sclerosis.

The chain uses TRBV7-6 and TRBJ2-7; 7 positions agree with TRBD1. This CDR3 spans 14 amino acids. Germline CDR1 is SGHVS and CDR2 is FNYEAQ. The V segment lost 3 bases and the J segment 3 bases; nucleotides outside the gene matches: 5. Here the CDR3 DNA reads TGTGCCAGCAGCTTCTCGGACAGGTACTACGAGCAGTACTTC. The encoded protein is CASSFSDRYYEQYF. Looking up the rest from reference TRBV7-6 and TRBJ2-7 gives the full variable domain: GAGVSQSPRYKVTKRGQDVALRCDPISGHVSLYWYRQALGQGPEFLTYFNYEAQQDKSGLPNDRFSAERPEGSISTLTIQRTEQRDSAMYRCASSFSDRYYEQYFGPGTRLTVT.

This chain joins TRBV30 and TRBJ1-3; TRBD1 is a possible D gene (6 bases). Trimming removed 0 bases from V and 1 base from J, with 10 bases in between. The CDR3 extends over 15 amino acids. Per germline, CDR1 GTSNPN and CDR2 SVGIG (reference sequence). The CDR3 nucleotides read TGTGCCTGGAGTGTACAGGGTGGGTCTGGAAACACCATATATTTT. This translates into CAWSVQGGSGNTIYF.